The rows below give T cell receptor beta chains drawn from one sample of a study of cytomegalovirus exposure and HLA in healthy donors. This table comes from immunoSEQ multiplex PCR, and its TCRdb copy is limited to in-frame clones, with some not included. Seen here are fewer than 400,000 clones, roughly 90% observed once, and the top ten hold more than 0.8%. The sample comprised PBMCs. Receptors originate from a woman aged 18 to 35 in good health and CMV-seronegative. Both conserved end residues are part of each CDR3. Only some rows state a clone size, as once, few, many or a class for expanded clones.

NA TRBJ2-3 TRBV6-6 CASSSQGWSDTQYF
NA TRBJ2-7 TRBV28 CASSSQLRQYF
once TRBJ1-2 TRBV6-4 CASSDEAYGGYTF
NA TRBJ2-1 TRBV28 CASSLTSGRAYNEQFF
NA TRBJ1-2 TRBV27 CASNGQGAEGYTF
NA TRBJ2-3 TRBV9 CASSAGTTDYTDTQYF
NA TRBJ1-5 TRBV9 CASSVDGRGNQPQHF
NA TRBJ2-7 TRBV5-4 CASSWGLAGGQQGEQYF
NA TRBJ2-2 TRBV11-3 CASSTLGDRGTGELFF
NA TRBJ2-2 TRBV7-2 CASSPTGYSTGELFF
few TRBJ1-2 TRBV29-1 CSADYGYTF
NA TRBJ2-1 TRBV6-1 CASSETSGSINEQFF
NA TRBJ1-5 TRBV18 CASSPTGPYSNQPQHF
few TRBJ2-2 TRBV5-6 CASSLIAGGSGELFF
NA TRBJ2-7 TRBV15 CATSTGDTYEQYF
once TRBJ2-7 TRBV6-5 CASSSTGTSGYEQYF
NA TRBJ1-3 TRBV6-1 CASSEVRGNTIYF
NA TRBJ2-5 TRBV6-6 CASSYLGGTQYF
NA TRBJ2-2 TRBV5-1 CASSIGQGRATGELFF
NA TRBJ2-3 TRBV27 CASTKDRGTDTQYF
NA TRBJ2-2 TRBV6-5 CASRGLAGDTGELFF
NA TRBJ1-3 TRBV27 CASSLVHGSGNTIYF
NA TRBJ2-1 TRBV7-3 CASSLGAGASNEQFF
NA TRBJ2-2 TRBV19 CASSPRSPGELFF
NA TRBJ1-2 TRBV28 CASSLTRDTYGYTF
NA TRBJ2-7 TRBV4-3 CASSQDRDRLSYEQYF
NA TRBJ2-1 TRBV6-4 CASSAAPDNGNEQFF
NA TRBJ1-1 TRBV28 CASTRQGSPEAFF
NA TRBJ2-5 TRBV5-1 CASSSQGPKETQYF
NA TRBJ2-7 TRBV7-2 CASSARDLLSYEQYF
NA TRBJ2-3 TRBV19 CASIADGNTQYF
NA TRBJ2-7 TRBV5-1 CASRQIAGTSGSSYEQYF
once TRBJ2-1 TRBV25-1 CASSRQDRVRSDEQFF
few TRBJ2-7 TRBV4-2 CASSPPLGTASYEQYF
NA TRBJ1-4 TRBV2 CASSADYVAEKLFF
NA TRBJ2-2 TRBV18 CASSPVSGHVTGELFF
NA TRBJ2-5 TRBV7-8 CASRPEERETQYF
NA TRBJ1-1 TRBV2 CASGGGPNTEAFF
NA TRBJ1-4 TRBV2 CASTGQAATNEKLFF
NA TRBJ2-7 TRBV29-1 CSAEGASDYEQYF
NA TRBJ1-2 TRBV6-5 CASSYSERRADGYTF
NA TRBJ2-2 TRBV29-1 CSMARNTGELFF
NA TRBJ2-1 TRBV5-6 CASVGTEYNEQFF
NA TRBJ1-3 TRBV27 CASSAFGTVNTIYF
once TRBJ2-7 TRBV9 CASSVRGSGDYEQYF
NA TRBJ2-1 TRBV11-2 CASSLETSGALGQFF